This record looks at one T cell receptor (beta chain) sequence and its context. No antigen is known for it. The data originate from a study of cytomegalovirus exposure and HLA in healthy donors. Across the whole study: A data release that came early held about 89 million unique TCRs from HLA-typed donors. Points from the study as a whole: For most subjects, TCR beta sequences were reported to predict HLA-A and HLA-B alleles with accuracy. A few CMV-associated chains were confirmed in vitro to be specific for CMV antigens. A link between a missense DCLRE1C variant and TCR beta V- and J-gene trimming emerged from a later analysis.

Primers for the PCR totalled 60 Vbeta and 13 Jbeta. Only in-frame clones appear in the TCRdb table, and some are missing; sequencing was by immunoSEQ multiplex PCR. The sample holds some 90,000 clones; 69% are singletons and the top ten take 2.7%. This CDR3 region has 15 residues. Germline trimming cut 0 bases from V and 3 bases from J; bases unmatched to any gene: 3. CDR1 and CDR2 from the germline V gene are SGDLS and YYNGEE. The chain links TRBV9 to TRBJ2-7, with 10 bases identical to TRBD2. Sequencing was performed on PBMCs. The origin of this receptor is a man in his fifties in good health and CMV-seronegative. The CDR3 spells CASSVALAGVYEQYF. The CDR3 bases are TGTGCCAGCAGCGTAGCGCTAGCGGGGGTCTACGAGCAGTACTTC.